A selection of T cell receptor beta chains follows, all from one sample in a study of shared clonotypes between healthy human individuals. TCRdb's table, derived via immunoSEQ multiplex PCR, lists solely in-frame clones and lacks some. Seen here are roughly 2,000,000 clones, over 85% observed once, and the top ten hold more than 1.5%. The sequenced material came from naive CD8+ T cells from PBMCs. These receptors were taken from a man younger than 35 in good health. Some clones in this sample may be carry-over from other donors' samples. CDR3s include the opening cysteine and the closing phenylalanine or tryptophan. Each record gives: CDR3 length, J gene, V gene, D gene, clone size, CDR3 DNA, CDR3 protein. The D gene is left open where the match is weak. Size values are once, few and many counts, or a class for expanded clones, and some rows have none.

>13|TRBJ2-3|TRBV19|-|-
TGTGCCAGTAGTTGGTCACCCACAGATACGCAGTATTTT
CASSWSPTDTQYF
>17|TRBJ1-4|TRBV6-1|-|-
TGTGCCAGCAGTGAGTTTGGGTATCTGACAACTAATGAAAAACTGTTTTTT
CASSEFGYLTTNEKLFF
>13|TRBJ2-7|TRBV7-9|-|once
TGTGCCAGCAGCTTAGGGACAGCTTACGAGCAGTACTTC
CASSLGTAYEQYF
>14|TRBJ2-5|TRBV10-3|-|-
TGTGCCATCAGTGAGTCGGCGGCCCAAGAGACCCAGTACTTC
CAISESAAQETQYF
>15|TRBJ2-3|TRBV5-8|TRBD1|-
TGTGCCAGCAGCTTGAGGGACAGGGAAACAGATACGCAGTATTTT
CASSLRDRETDTQYF
>15|TRBJ2-1|TRBV27|TRBD1|-
TGTGCCAGCAGCAAAAGGACAGGGGGAGGAAATGAGCAGTTCTTC
CASSKRTGGGNEQFF
>14|TRBJ1-1|TRBV7-9|TRBD1|few
TGTGCCAGCAGCTTAGGCTTGGACAGGGGCGAAGCTTTCTTT
CASSLGLDRGEAFF
>18|TRBJ2-1|TRBV29-1|TRBD2|-
TGCAGCGTTGAAGATCCCCTAAGAGCGGGAGGGCACCACAATGAGCAGTTCTTC
CSVEDPLRAGGHHNEQFF
>15|TRBJ2-7|TRBV19|-|-
TGTGCCAGTAGTGTAGACACGGTTTTAAATTACGAGCAGTACTTC
CASSVDTVLNYEQYF
>15|TRBJ2-7|TRBV27|TRBD1|once
TGTGCCAGCAGTTTAGGGACAGGGGGCCTCAACGAGCAGTACTTC
CASSLGTGGLNEQYF
>13|TRBJ2-1|TRBV27|-|-
TGTGCCAGCAGTTTCGCTTCCAACAATGAGCAGTTCTTC
CASSFASNNEQFF
>13|TRBJ2-1|TRBV14|-|-
TGTGCCAGCAGCCAAGGTGGGAGAAGCGAGCAGTTCTTC
CASSQGGRSEQFF
>16|TRBJ2-1|TRBV19|-|-
TGTGCCAGTAGTATGGGTATAAAACTCCTCTACAATGAGCAGTTCTTC
CASSMGIKLLYNEQFF
>13|TRBJ1-1|TRBV10-3|-|few
TGTGCCATCAGTGAGGCAAGGAACACTGAAGCTTTCTTT
CAISEARNTEAFF
>14|TRBJ2-1|TRBV2|-|-
TGTGCCAGCAGTAGGCATAACGCCCCGAATGAGCAGTTCTTC
CASSRHNAPNEQFF
>18|TRBJ1-2|TRBV15|TRBD1|-
TGTGCCACCAGCGGGACTATTAATGGACAGGGTGACAGCTATGGCTACACCTTC
CATSGTINGQGDSYGYTF
>15|TRBJ2-2|TRBV7-6|TRBD1|-
TGTGCCAGCAGCTTAGTTGGACAGGGAACCGGGGAGCTGTTTTTT
CASSLVGQGTGELFF
>15|TRBJ2-1|TRBV27|TRBD2|-
TGTGCCAGCAGTTTATCTAGCGGGAGGGCCAGTGAGCAGTTCTTC
CASSLSSGRASEQFF
>15|TRBJ1-1|TRBV2|TRBD1|-
TGTGCCAGCACAAAATTGGACAGGATTAACACTGAAGCTTTCTTT
CASTKLDRINTEAFF
>14|TRBJ2-1|TRBV19|TRBD2|-
TGTGCCAGTAGAGGACTAGCGGGAGTGCTCGAGCAGTTCTTC
CASRGLAGVLEQFF
>16|TRBJ2-5|TRBV10-2|TRBD2|-
TGCGCCAGCAGTCCAGGACTAGCGGGAGGGTTCGGGACCCAGTACTTC
CASSPGLAGGFGTQYF
>16|TRBJ2-3|TRBV1|-|-
TGCACCAGCAGCAACGGACAGGGGGAGAGCACAGATACGCAGTATTTT
CTSSNGQGESTDTQYF
>15|TRBJ1-3|TRBV6-4|-|once
TGTGCCAGCAGTGACTCTGCAGGGCCCGGAAACACCATATATTTT
CASSDSAGPGNTIYF
>15|TRBJ2-6|TRBV5-6|-|once
TGTGCCAGCAGCTCATACAGCTCTGGGGCCAACGTCCTGACTTTC
CASSSYSSGANVLTF
>15|TRBJ1-5|TRBV13|-|-
TGTGCCAGCAGCTTAGGCCGGGGGGTCAATCAGCCCCAGCATTTT
CASSLGRGVNQPQHF
>15|TRBJ1-1|TRBV27|-|-
TGTGCCAGCAGTTTATTCGCAGGTGGTGACACTGAAGCTTTCTTT
CASSLFAGGDTEAFF
>17|TRBJ2-3|TRBV10-3|TRBD2|-
TGTGCCATCAGCTCTAGCGGGACGGCCGTGGGGACAGATACGCAGTATTTT
CAISSSGTAVGTDTQYF
>16|TRBJ2-6|TRBV6-5|-|-
TGTGCCAGCAGTTTGGGGTCGGGGTCTGGGGCCAACGTCCTGACTTTC
CASSLGSGSGANVLTF
>16|TRBJ1-5|TRBV5-5|-|-
TGTGCCAGCAGCCTGGCCTTAGTACAGGTCAATCAGCCCCAGCATTTT
CASSLALVQVNQPQHF
>16|TRBJ2-2|TRBV7-9|-|once
TGTGCCAGCAGCACACCGGCCCAGGGGAACACCGGGGAGCTGTTTTTT
CASSTPAQGNTGELFF
>15|TRBJ2-3|TRBV7-2|TRBD1|-
TGTGCCAGCAGTTCCCGGGACAGGGACACAGATACGCAGTATTTT
CASSSRDRDTDTQYF
>14|TRBJ1-2|TRBV7-2|TRBD1|-
TGTGCCAGCAGCTCCGGGACAGGAGCTTATGGCTACACCTTC
CASSSGTGAYGYTF
>14|TRBJ1-2|TRBV25-1|-|-
TGTGCCAGCAGTGGGCAGACAGGAATCTATGGCTACACCTTC
CASSGQTGIYGYTF
>16|TRBJ2-1|TRBV4-1|TRBD1|once
TGCGCCAGCAGCGGGAAGGTAGGACAGGGGTTTAATGAGCAGTTCTTC
CASSGKVGQGFNEQFF
>15|TRBJ2-7|TRBV5-4|-|-
TGTGCCAGCAGCTTTCTAGGGGCGCCAGGCTACGAGCAGTACTTC
CASSFLGAPGYEQYF
>12|TRBJ2-1|TRBV9|-|-
TGTGCCAGCAGCGCCTTAGACAATGAGCAGTTCTTC
CASSALDNEQFF